Listed below are T cell receptor beta chains from one sample, sequenced in a study of multiple sclerosis patients with progressive multifocal leukoencephalopathy. Only in-frame clones appear in the TCRdb table, and some are missing; sequencing was by immunoSEQ multiplex PCR. The sample has fewer than 40,000 clones; approximately 84% are singletons. Source: PBMCs, taken from a patient treated with natalizumab. The receptors were gathered from a human donor with progressive multifocal leukoencephalopathy. The CDR3 runs from the conserved cysteine through the conserved F or W. Each record gives: D gene, V gene, CDR3 protein. The D gene is left open where the match is weak.

D gene: TRBD2
V gene: TRBV5-1
CDR3 protein: CASSRPGTTNRPFGEQFF

D gene: NA
V gene: TRBV6-1
CDR3 protein: CASSILGKTYEQYF

D gene: TRBD1
V gene: TRBV12-5
CDR3 protein: CASATGQGVEKLFF

D gene: TRBD2
V gene: TRBV19
CDR3 protein: CASGPGLAGAGGELFF

D gene: NA
V gene: TRBV28
CDR3 protein: CASSSSGTGELFF

D gene: NA
V gene: TRBV7-8
CDR3 protein: CASSLNRLTTRAIYEQYF

D gene: NA
V gene: TRBV7-2
CDR3 protein: CASSARLHGDYGYTF

D gene: NA
V gene: TRBV20-1
CDR3 protein: CSARGFNEQFF

D gene: NA
V gene: TRBV7-2
CDR3 protein: CASSLGGVYGYTF

D gene: NA
V gene: TRBV12-5
CDR3 protein: CASGWDGGTEAFF

D gene: NA
V gene: TRBV28
CDR3 protein: CASSSYTRDHTDTQYF

D gene: NA
V gene: TRBV7-9
CDR3 protein: CASSSPGLTLADTEAFF

D gene: NA
V gene: TRBV11-3
CDR3 protein: CASSLFSSAGELFF

D gene: TRBD1
V gene: TRBV28
CDR3 protein: CASLTGGGGQPQHF

D gene: NA
V gene: TRBV5-1
CDR3 protein: CASSFGQLNTEAFF

D gene: TRBD1
V gene: TRBV7-2
CDR3 protein: CASSRDRGQNEQYF

D gene: TRBD2
V gene: TRBV4-1
CDR3 protein: CASSHPKGSGSDEQFF

D gene: TRBD2
V gene: TRBV6-5
CDR3 protein: CASRPIAGEYYEQYF

D gene: NA
V gene: TRBV6-5
CDR3 protein: CASTLNLNYEQYF